Listed below are T cell receptor beta chains from one sample, sequenced in a study of cytomegalovirus exposure and HLA in healthy donors. Data came from immunoSEQ multiplex PCR; TCRdb stores just in-frame clones and leaves some out. The sample lists 100,000 to 150,000 clones, about 80% occurring once. Material for sequencing was PBMCs. Source of these receptors: a man aged 25-45 years in good health and CMV-seropositive. CDR3s include the opening cysteine and the closing phenylalanine or tryptophan. D genes are given only for firm matches. Clone size is shown for a subset of rows, as once, few, many or a class of expanded clone.

abundance	v_gene	j_gene	d_gene	CDR3aa	CDR3nt
NA	TRBV9	TRBJ1-1	NA	CASSVEGLQWTEAFF	TGTGCCAGCAGCGTAGAAGGACTGCAATGGACTGAAGCTTTCTTT
once	TRBV6-1	TRBJ1-2	NA	CASSDPTPYGYTF	TGTGCCAGCAGTGACCCAACACCCTATGGCTACACCTTC
NA	TRBV4-1	TRBJ1-4	NA	CASSQPGASNEKLFF	TGCGCCAGCAGCCAACCAGGGGCGAGTAATGAAAAACTGTTTTTT
NA	TRBV10-2	TRBJ2-2	NA	CASKEVAVGIGELFF	TGCGCCAGCAAAGAGGTAGCGGTTGGTATCGGGGAGCTGTTTTTT
few	TRBV9	TRBJ2-1	NA	CASSVGPHNEQFF	TGTGCCAGCAGCGTCGGTCCTCACAATGAGCAGTTCTTC
NA	TRBV29-1	TRBJ2-3	TRBD2	CSVEETLTSGRSSTDTQYF	TGCAGCGTTGAAGAGACCCTCACTAGCGGGAGATCAAGCACAGATACGCAGTATTTT
once	TRBV6-1	TRBJ2-3	NA	CASRWTQAADTQYF	TGTGCCAGCAGGTGGACTCAAGCCGCAGATACGCAGTATTTT
NA	TRBV4-2	TRBJ2-2	TRBD2	CASSELAGGRWDTGELFF	TGTGCCAGCAGCGAACTAGCGGGAGGGCGATGGGACACCGGGGAGCTGTTTTTT
NA	TRBV28	TRBJ2-3	NA	CASSRTFSGTDTQYF	TGTGCCAGCAGCCGAACGTTTTCAGGCACAGATACGCAGTATTTT
NA	TRBV6-5	TRBJ2-1	TRBD2	CASIGLAGGGEQFF	TGTGCCAGCATCGGACTAGCGGGAGGTGGTGAGCAGTTCTTC
few	TRBV5-8	TRBJ2-5	NA	CASSLVEETQYF	TGTGCCAGCAGCTTGGTCGAAGAGACCCAGTACTTC
NA	TRBV28	TRBJ2-3	TRBD2	CASKLTLAVSTDTQYF	TGTGCCAGCAAACTTACCCTAGCGGTTAGCACAGATACGCAGTATTTT
NA	TRBV2	TRBJ1-2	NA	CASSETAPGGYTF	TGTGCCAGCAGTGAGACAGCCCCTGGGGGCTACACCTTC
NA	TRBV30	TRBJ2-1	NA	CAWSTGSPYNEQFF	TGTGCCTGGAGTACAGGGAGCCCCTACAATGAGCAGTTCTTC
NA	TRBV30	TRBJ2-3	TRBD2	CAWSLGLAGGTDTQYF	TGTGCCTGGAGTTTGGGACTAGCGGGAGGGACAGATACGCAGTATTTT
NA	TRBV5-4	TRBJ1-1	NA	CASSKTPQGGTEAFF	TGTGCCAGCAGCAAAACGCCCCAGGGAGGGACTGAAGCTTTCTTT
once	TRBV4-2	TRBJ1-2	TRBD1	CASSQKTGYSYGYTF	TGTGCCAGCAGCCAAAAGACAGGGTACAGCTATGGCTACACCTTC
NA	TRBV6-1	TRBJ1-2	NA	CASSEGPVNYGYTF	TGTGCCAGCAGTGAAGGGCCAGTTAACTATGGCTACACCTTC
few	TRBV25-1	TRBJ2-1	TRBD1	CASSERGTGMFHEQFF	TGTGCCAGCAGTGAACGGGGGACAGGGATGTTTCATGAGCAGTTCTTC
NA	TRBV16	TRBJ2-1	NA	CASSRQNNEQFF	TGTGCCAGCAGCCGGCAAAACAATGAGCAGTTCTTC
few	TRBV30	TRBJ1-3	NA	CAHSTGNTIYF	TGTGCCCACTCGACAGGAAACACCATATATTTT
NA	TRBV6-1	TRBJ2-7	TRBD1	CASSAGRTGGVQYF	TGTGCCAGCAGTGCCGGTCGGACAGGGGGCGTGCAGTACTTC
once	TRBV5-4	TRBJ2-4	TRBD1	CASSLKGTGGGWAKNIQYF	TGTGCCAGCAGCTTGAAAGGGACAGGGGGCGGTTGGGCCAAAAACATTCAGTACTTC
NA	TRBV5-1	TRBJ2-2	NA	CASSFTASGELFF	TGCGCCAGCAGCTTTACTGCCTCCGGGGAGCTGTTTTTT
NA	TRBV27	TRBJ2-1	TRBD2	CASSLSSGTYNEQFF	TGTGCCAGCAGTTTATCTAGCGGGACCTACAATGAGCAGTTCTTC
NA	TRBV5-1	TRBJ1-1	TRBD1	CASSLAGGATEAFF	TGCGCCAGCAGCTTGGCAGGGGGCGCGACTGAAGCTTTCTTT
NA	TRBV6-5	TRBJ1-1	NA	CASSYSIQNVEAFF	TGTGCCAGCAGTTACTCGATACAGAACGTTGAAGCTTTCTTT
NA	TRBV7-3	TRBJ2-5	NA	CASSIVRQGDMYQETQYF	TGTGCCAGCAGCATCGTAAGACAAGGGGACATGTACCAAGAGACCCAGTACTTC
once	TRBV10-3	TRBJ2-7	TRBD1	CAILAGGGHEQYF	TGTGCCATCCTTGCAGGGGGCGGACACGAGCAGTACTTC
NA	TRBV10-3	TRBJ2-5	NA	CAISESILAEVGQETQYF	TGTGCCATCAGTGAGTCAATCTTAGCGGAAGTGGGTCAAGAGACCCAGTACTTC
NA	TRBV6-6	TRBJ2-2	NA	CASTPGPPGELFF	TGTGCCAGCACCCCTGGCCCTCCCGGGGAGCTGTTTTTT
NA	TRBV5-1	TRBJ2-1	TRBD2	CASRWTGTSGSNEQFF	TGCGCCAGCAGGTGGACCGGGACTAGCGGGAGCAATGAGCAGTTCTTC
once	TRBV5-1	TRBJ2-6	NA	CASSLSVTGSSGANVLTF	TGCGCCAGCAGCTTGAGCGTAACAGGGAGCTCTGGGGCCAACGTCCTGACTTTC
few	TRBV4-3	TRBJ2-7	TRBD1	CASRYHGQGSYEQYF	TGCGCCAGCAGGTACCATGGACAGGGCTCCTACGAGCAGTACTTC
few	TRBV2	TRBJ1-1	NA	CASSVRTDTMNTEAFF	TGTGCCAGCAGTGTCCGCACCGACACGATGAACACTGAAGCTTTCTTT
once	TRBV7-9	TRBJ1-2	NA	CASSLGSGVTGGYTF	TGTGCCAGCAGCTTAGGGTCAGGGGTGACGGGCGGCTACACCTTC
NA	TRBV27	TRBJ2-7	TRBD2	CASSGATSVEQYF	TGTGCCAGCAGTGGGGCGACTAGCGTTGAGCAGTACTTC
NA	TRBV5-1	TRBJ2-2	NA	CASSLSLDTGELFF	TGCGCCAGCAGCTTGTCCCTAGACACCGGGGAGCTGTTTTTT
few	TRBV5-6	TRBJ1-4	NA	CASSFSPGRELFF	TGTGCCAGCAGCTTTTCCCCGGGAAGGGAACTGTTTTTT
NA	TRBV10-3	TRBJ2-4	TRBD1	CATYDQGQGGTKNIQYF	TGTGCCACCTACGACCAAGGACAGGGGGGAACCAAAAACATTCAGTACTTC
NA	TRBV25-1	TRBJ2-7	NA	CASSESGEQYF	TGTGCCAGCAGTGAATCGGGCGAGCAGTACTTC
few	TRBV5-4	TRBJ2-3	NA	CASSLGGRSSTDTQYF	TGTGCCAGCAGCTTGGGAGGGAGATCTAGCACAGATACGCAGTATTTT
NA	TRBV15	TRBJ1-5	NA	CATSSTVEGQPQHF	TGTGCCACCAGCAGCACGGTGGAGGGTCAGCCCCAGCATTTT
NA	TRBV5-4	TRBJ1-1	NA	CASTTGGGAPGDAEAFF	TGTGCCAGCACCACGGGGGGGGGCGCCCCCGGTGACGCTGAAGCTTTCTTT
NA	TRBV6-5	TRBJ1-5	NA	CASSRTVQNNQPQHF	TGTGCCAGCAGCCGAACAGTACAGAACAATCAGCCCCAGCATTTT
NA	TRBV18	TRBJ1-2	TRBD1	CASSGTGQGDGYTF	TGTGCCAGCTCAGGGACAGGGCAAGGGGATGGCTACACCTTC
NA	TRBV6-5	TRBJ2-1	TRBD2	CASSIAGGNEQFF	TGTGCCAGCAGTATTGCGGGAGGTAATGAGCAGTTCTTC
NA	TRBV15	TRBJ1-1	TRBD1	CATSREGDRGSSNTEAFF	TGTGCCACCAGCAGAGAAGGGGACAGAGGGAGCTCAAACACTGAAGCTTTCTTT
few	TRBV10-3	TRBJ2-1	TRBD1	CAISERGQGAAEQFF	TGTGCCATCAGTGAGCGGGGACAGGGGGCGGCTGAGCAGTTCTTC
NA	TRBV2	TRBJ2-7	NA	CASSEWRNYEQYF	TGTGCCAGCAGTGAATGGCGGAACTACGAGCAGTACTTC
NA	TRBV9	TRBJ2-1	TRBD2	CASSVAGGRDEQFF	TGTGCCAGCAGCGTAGCGGGAGGCCGGGATGAGCAGTTCTTC
NA	TRBV11-2	TRBJ2-1	NA	CASSPGRGRSSYNEQFF	TGTGCCAGCAGCCCCGGTAGGGGCAGAAGCTCCTACAATGAGCAGTTCTTC
NA	TRBV29-1	TRBJ1-4	TRBD1	CSVAGQGDEKLFF	TGCAGCGTTGCGGGACAGGGCGATGAAAAACTGTTTTTT
NA	TRBV4-3	TRBJ2-7	TRBD2	CASSYLLNAGAYEQYF	TGCGCCAGCAGCTACCTCCTGAACGCGGGAGCCTACGAGCAGTACTTC
NA	TRBV5-1	TRBJ2-3	TRBD2	CASSALAGVKDTQYF	TGCGCCAGCAGCGCACTAGCGGGAGTGAAAGATACGCAGTATTTT